Listed below are T cell receptor beta chains from one sample, sequenced in a study of T cells in Graves' hyperthyroidism and ophthalmopathy. Each CDR3 protein gets one entry after TCRdb re-called the multiplex PCR reads with MiXCR. The table has a few hundred thousand distinct CDR3 sequences, roughly 46% seen once. Input material: peripheral blood or thyroid tissue (not recorded which). These receptors were taken from a woman aged 18-29 years with Graves' hyperthyroidism. Both conserved end residues are part of each CDR3. The D gene is left open where the match is weak. Only part of the rows carry a size: once, few, many, or a class if the clone is expanded.

d_gene	v_gene	abundance	j_gene	CDR3aa	CDR3nt
TRBD1	TRBV27	many	TRBJ1-2	CASFGTGGAGYGYTF	TGTGCCAGCTTCGGGACAGGGGGCGCGGGCTATGGCTACACCTTC
.	TRBV11-3	many	TRBJ2-7	CASSLDPGPGSYEQYF	TGTGCCAGCAGCTTAGACCCCGGGCCGGGAAGCTACGAGCAGTACTTC
TRBD2	TRBV6-5	many	TRBJ2-5	CASTSRGSGETQYF	TGTGCCAGCACGTCGCGGGGGTCTGGGGAGACCCAGTACTTC
.	TRBV14	many	TRBJ1-2	CASSQDLVPGAYGYTF	TGTGCCAGCAGCCAAGATTTGGTTCCGGGGGCCTATGGCTACACCTTC
TRBD1	TRBV6-6	once	TRBJ1-5	CASCWDRGRPQHF	TGTGCCAGCTGCTGGGACAGGGGTCGGCCCCAGCATTTT
.	TRBV18	.	TRBJ1-2	CASSPVGEVGYTF	TGTGCCAGCTCACCTGTAGGGGAGGTTGGCTACACCTTC
TRBD1	TRBV13	many	TRBJ2-7	CASSLPDRGPYEQYF	TGTGCCAGCAGCTTACCGGACAGGGGGCCTTACGAGCAGTACTTC
TRBD1	TRBV29-1	.	TRBJ2-6	CSVRQGLGANVLTF	TGCAGCGTTAGACAGGGGCTCGGGGCCAACGTCCTGACTTTC
TRBD1	TRBV10-3	.	TRBJ2-7	CASSRTGVSYEQYF	TGTGCCAGCAGTAGAACAGGGGTATCCTACGAGCAGTACTTC
TRBD2	TRBV7-2	few	TRBJ2-1	CASSSRGTNNEQFF	TGTGCCAGCAGCTCCCGAGGGACTAACAATGAGCAGTTCTTC
.	TRBV13	many	TRBJ1-2	CASSLGGGTSRGYGYTF	TGTGCCAGCAGCTTAGGGGGTGGCACCTCGAGGGGCTATGGCTACACCTTC
.	TRBV4-3	many	TRBJ2-7	CASSQDTSGPYEQYF	TGCGCCAGCAGCCAAGATACTTCGGGGCCCTACGAGCAGTACTTC
.	TRBV7-6	once	TRBJ1-1	CASSRGGFPTWGTEAFF	TGTGCCAGCAGCAGGGGAGGATTTCCGACCTGGGGCACTGAAGCTTTCTTT
.	TRBV5-1	.	TRBJ2-6	CASREPGPSSGANVLTF	TGCGCCAGCAGGGAACCGGGTCCTTCCTCTGGGGCCAACGTCCTGACTTTC
.	TRBV2	many	TRBJ2-5	CASKIAAETQYF	TGTGCCAGCAAAATAGCGGCGGAGACCCAGTACTTC
.	TRBV5-1	once	TRBJ1-3	CASNVGQGLFGNTIYF	TGCGCCAGCAACGTGGGGCAGGGTTTATTTGGAAACACCATATATTTT
.	TRBV10-3	many	TRBJ1-2	CAISESGTSFGGYTF	TGTGCCATCAGTGAGTCAGGGACATCCTTCGGTGGCTACACCTTC
.	TRBV27	many	TRBJ1-1	CASSSYTSWENTEAFF	TGTGCCAGCAGTTCGTACACCTCATGGGAGAACACTGAAGCTTTCTTT
.	TRBV6-5	many	TRBJ1-1	CASMHRANTEAFF	TGTGCCAGCATGCACAGGGCGAACACTGAAGCTTTCTTT
TRBD1	TRBV12-3/TRBV12-4	many	TRBJ2-5	CASSLDTGGYQETQYF	TGTGCCAGCAGTTTAGATACAGGGGGGTACCAAGAGACCCAGTACTTC
.	TRBV7-9	.	TRBJ2-7	CASSLIPGTGEQYF	TGTGCCAGCAGCTTAATCCCGGGGACCGGCGAGCAGTACTTC
.	TRBV29-1	.	TRBJ2-7	CSVDVDEQYF	TGCAGCGTTGACGTCGATGAGCAGTACTTC
.	TRBV20-1	many	TRBJ2-7	CSARDLRTAPYEQYF	TGCAGTGCTAGAGATCTTCGGACAGCCCCTTACGAGCAGTACTTC
TRBD1	TRBV6-5	many	TRBJ2-5	CAIFLLTGVGETQYF	TGTGCCATCTTCCTCCTGACAGGGGTCGGGGAGACCCAGTACTTC
.	TRBV20-1	many	TRBJ1-2	CSAAGGALANYGYTF	TGCAGTGCCGCGGGGGGGGCCCTAGCTAACTATGGCTACACCTTC
.	TRBV7-9	many	TRBJ1-1	CASSLYMGTEAFF	TGTGCCAGCAGCTTATATATGGGCACTGAAGCTTTCTTT
TRBD2	TRBV27	few	TRBJ2-7	CASSPGTSGRNEQYF	TGTGCCAGCAGTCCCGGGACTAGCGGGAGAAACGAGCAGTACTTC
.	TRBV12-3/TRBV12-4	.	TRBJ1-1	CVSSLGAAQNTEAFF	TGTGTTAGCAGTCTTGGGGCAGCACAGAACACTGAAGCTTTCTTT
TRBD1	TRBV29-1	.	TRBJ1-6	CSARQGVNSPLHF	TGCAGCGCTAGACAGGGGGTTAATTCACCCCTCCACTTT
.	TRBV6-6	many	TRBJ2-5	CASSSGFRETQYF	TGTGCCAGCAGTTCCGGGTTTCGGGAGACCCAGTACTTC
.	TRBV3-1	few	TRBJ2-7	CASSQDTAVVGAEQYF	TGTGCCAGCAGCCAAGACACCGCCGTAGTGGGAGCCGAGCAGTACTTC
TRBD2	TRBV20-1	.	TRBJ2-1	CSARLRTSGSDEQFF	TGCAGTGCTAGGCTAAGGACTAGCGGGAGCGATGAGCAGTTCTTC
.	TRBV5-4	many	TRBJ1-3	CASSLWGGNTIYF	TGTGCCAGCAGCTTGTGGGGAGGAAACACCATATATTTT
TRBD1	TRBV27	.	TRBJ2-2	CASRRGPGELFF	TGTGCCAGCAGAAGGGGGCCCGGGGAGCTGTTTTTT
TRBD1	TRBV30	few	TRBJ1-1	CAWSTGQGGKAFF	TGTGCCTGGAGTACCGGACAGGGGGGAAAAGCTTTCTTT
.	TRBV7-8	many	TRBJ2-5	CASSLESFKETQYF	TGTGCCAGCAGCTTAGAGTCCTTTAAAGAGACCCAGTACTTC
.	TRBV7-8	once	TRBJ2-7	CASSGPRLPEADGGGHEQYF	TGTGCCAGCAGCGGTCCTCGGCTACCTGAAGCGGACGGGGGTGGCCACGAGCAGTACTTC
.	TRBV5-1	many	TRBJ2-5	CASSLQGRDQETQYF	TGCGCCAGCAGTCTACAAGGGCGTGACCAAGAGACCCAGTACTTC
.	TRBV4-2	.	TRBJ2-7	CASSQDRWNEQYF	TGTGCCAGCAGCCAAGATAGATGGAACGAGCAGTACTTC
.	TRBV7-6	few	TRBJ2-1	CASSLVGGNNEQFF	TGTGCCAGCAGCTTAGTCGGTGGGAACAATGAGCAGTTCTTC
.	TRBV20-1	.	TRBJ2-7	CSATGTSTYEQYF	TGCAGTGCTACCGGGACGTCAACCTACGAGCAGTACTTC
.	TRBV12-3/TRBV12-4	few	TRBJ2-2	CASNSGPTFTGELFF	TGTGCCAGCAACTCGGGACCCACCTTCACCGGGGAGCTGTTTTTT
.	TRBV19	many	TRBJ1-5	CASADGLGQPQHF	TGTGCCAGTGCGGATGGGCTTGGTCAGCCCCAGCATTTT
TRBD1	TRBV10-3	.	TRBJ2-7	CASRLTGTANYEQYF	TGTGCCAGCAGACTAACCGGGACAGCGAACTACGAGCAGTACTTC
TRBD2	TRBV11-3	.	TRBJ2-2	CASRGTSGNTGELFF	TGTGCCAGCAGGGGGACTAGCGGAAACACCGGGGAGCTGTTTTTT
.	TRBV9	many	TRBJ2-2	CASSVGAANTGELFF	TGTGCCAGCAGCGTTGGAGCGGCGAACACCGGGGAGCTGTTTTTT
.	TRBV10-3	many	TRBJ2-7	CAISGGEDEQYF	TGTGCCATCAGTGGAGGGGAAGACGAGCAGTACTTC
.	TRBV20-1	many	TRBJ2-5	CSAREGGQETQYF	TGCAGTGCTAGAGAAGGGGGTCAAGAGACCCAGTACTTC
.	TRBV20-1	.	TRBJ1-1	CSARASSGENTEAFF	TGCAGTGCTAGAGCTTCGAGCGGAGAGAACACTGAAGCTTTCTTT
.	TRBV7-8	many	TRBJ2-7	CASSLNLGSSYEQYF	TGTGCCAGCAGCCTTAATCTGGGTAGCTCCTACGAGCAGTACTTC
.	TRBV7-9	.	TRBJ2-1	CASSLRRGSRSNEQFF	TGTGCCAGCAGCTTAAGAAGGGGGTCACGCTCTAATGAGCAGTTCTTC
.	TRBV5-4	many	TRBJ2-7	CASSLLGGEEAEQYF	TGTGCCAGCAGCTTGCTCGGTGGGGAGGAAGCCGAGCAGTACTTC
.	TRBV29-1	many	TRBJ1-3	CSVRSEDSGNTIYF	TGCAGCGTTCGCTCCGAGGACTCTGGAAACACCATATATTTT
TRBD2	TRBV20-1	many	TRBJ2-1	CSARGLAGYNEQFF	TGCAGTGCTAGAGGACTAGCGGGGTACAATGAGCAGTTCTTC